A single TCR beta chain is shown here with its context. The data are from a study of T cells expressing NK-cell markers. Reanalyzing the 5' RACE reads, TCRdb keeps one entry per CDR3 protein, without DNA. The sample has 130,000 to 150,000 distinct CDR3 sequences. The CDR3 totals 17 residues. Germline V gene sequence: CDR1 MGHRA, CDR2 YSYEKL. The chain is built from TRBV4-1 and TRBJ2-1. The clonotype comes from a man younger than 30 in good health. Source material: blood T cells: a sorted CD56 or NKG2C T cell subset, CD4+ or CD8+ T cells, or bulk PBMC T cells (not recorded which). The CDR3 sequence is CASSPHTGLISYNEQFF.